In this sample, the clone carrying this T cell receptor beta chain turned up many times. The antigen is undetermined. Trimming pared 6 bases from V and 4 bases from J, leaving 13 bases between. There are 14 residues in the CDR3. These data come from a study of Graves' ophthalmopathy and Graves' hyperthyroidism. Looking at the study overall: Researchers classed hyperthyroidism as stable given no ophthalmopathy within 18 months of follow-up. Study results and limitations: Blood was where most expanded thyroid clonotypes above 0.001 frequency also turned up.

No donor had other autoimmune disease, uncontrolled infection, pregnancy or lactation. RNA transcripts served as template for amplifying TCR beta CDR3 sequences. First-round RT-PCR used HTBI primers; second-round multiplex PCR followed. TCRdb re-called the multiplex PCR reads with MiXCR, one entry per CDR3 protein. The sample consists of approximately 1.2 million distinct CDR3 sequences, about 36% of them appearing once. This sequence originates from an adult man with Graves' hyperthyroidism. Specimen: peripheral blood or thyroid tissue (not recorded which). V and J are TRBV12-3 or TRBV12-4 and TRBJ1-5; D unclear. The DNA for the CDR3 is TGTGCCAGCAGGGCCGAGGGAAGGAATCAGCCCCAGCATTTT. Translating gives CASRAEGRNQPQHF.